This TCR beta chain was sequenced for a study of lung T cells in sarcoidosis with Löfgren's syndrome. TCRdb itself ran the reads through MiXCR, one entry per CDR3 protein. Counted here are about 19,000 distinct CDR3 sequences, about 21% occurring once; the ten biggest clones make up 0.75% to 0.95%. The CDR3 loop spans 14 amino acids. Germline V CDR1 and CDR2: MNHEY, SVGAGI. In the case of this clonotype: The junction departs from the called germline gene at one end, perhaps through a read error.

V and J are TRBV6-5 and TRBJ2-3; 11 bases match TRBD2. This receptor was obtained from a human donor with sarcoidosis (Löfgren's syndrome or another form), or a control subject (not recorded which). Source material: CD4+ T cells from bronchoalveolar lavage. The CDR3 sequence: CASSGGLAVDTQYF. The CDR3 nucleotides read TGTGCCAGCAGTGGGGGACTAGCGGTAGATACGCAGTATTTC.